These 26 T cell receptor beta chains were all obtained from the same sample, sequenced in a study of CD8+ T cells in alopecia areata. cDNA serving as the sequencing template came from extracted, reverse transcribed RNA. Sequencing used immunoSEQ multiplex PCR; TCRdb keeps in-frame clones, though not all of them. The data hold about 150,000 clones, with more than 75% observed a single time. The starting material was CD8+ T cells sorted from blood, obtained at week 0. The receptors were gathered from a human donor with alopecia areata.

The gene calls are TRBV29-1 and TRBJ2-7, with D unclear. The CDR3 length is 13 residues. The germline CDR1 and CDR2 sequences are SQVTM and ANQGSEA. V was pared by 7 bases and J by 5 bases, with 18 bases between. CDR3: CSARTATKDEQYF. The DNA of the CDR3 is TGCAGCGCCCGGACCGCTACCAAGGACGAGCAGTACTTC.

CDR3 sequence (DNA): TGTGCCAGCAGTTTATCAATCTCCGGGGCCAACGTCCTGACTTTC. Translation gives CASSLSISGANVLTF. The chain uses TRBV27 and TRBJ2-6; D gene unclear. This CDR3 region has 15 residues. The germline gives CDR1 MNHEY, CDR2 SMNVEV (reference sequence). V shed 0 bases and J shed 4 bases, with 7 bases lying between them.

The chain combines TRBV2 with TRBJ1-2, with 11 nucleotides matching TRBD1. CDR1 and CDR2 (germline): SNHLY, FYNNEI. The V segment lost 0 bases and the J segment 8 bases; nucleotides outside the gene matches: 5. The CDR3 covers 15 residues. CDR3 sequence (DNA): TGTGCCAGCAGTGAAGCCGCGGACAGGGGGCAAGGCTACACCTTC. It translates to CASSEAADRGQGYTF. The variable domain in full, completed from reference TRBV2 and TRBJ1-2, reads EPEVTQTPSHQVTQMGQEVILRCVPISNHLYFYWYRQILGQKVEFLVSFYNNEISEKSEIFDDQFSVERPDGSNFTLKIRSTKLEDSAMYFCASSEAADRGQGYTFGSGTRLTVV.

V gene TRBV7-2 combines with J gene TRBJ2-1; 10 bases agree with TRBD2. Germline V gene lookup returns CDR1 SGHTA and CDR2 FQGNSA. The V gene end was trimmed by 0 bases and the J gene end by 4 bases; junction bases not matched to a gene: 6. The CDR3 consists of 17 residues. The CDR3 region is CASSLARFSGGYNEQFF. CDR3 sequence (DNA): TGTGCCAGCAGCTTAGCGCGGTTTAGCGGGGGGTACAATGAGCAGTTCTTC.

V usage is TRBV29-1 and J usage is TRBJ2-2; 11 bases are shared with TRBD1. With V trimmed by 0 bases and J by 5 bases, 2 bases remained unmatched. Per germline, CDR1 SQVTM and CDR2 ANQGSEA. This CDR3 spans 15 amino acids. CDR3 amino acids: CSVEDRDRGTGELFF. The CDR3 nucleotides are TGCAGCGTTGAAGATCGGGACAGGGGGACCGGGGAGCTGTTTTTT.

This chain uses TRBV4-1 with TRBJ2-5; D gene uncertain. CDR1 and CDR2 (germline): MGHRA, YSYEKL. The CDR3 is made up of 13 amino acids. Trimming pared 4 bases from V and 5 bases from J, leaving 11 bases between. In DNA form, the CDR3 reads TGCGCCAGCAGCCCAACGAATGAGGAGACCCAGTACTTC. Translation gives CASSPTNEETQYF.

This chain uses TRBV9 with TRBJ1-2; D unresolved. The CDR3 is 14 residues long. The germline gives CDR1 SGDLS, CDR2 YYNGEE. Trimming removed 3 bases from V and 4 bases from J, with 13 bases in between. CDR3 residues: CASSGVGSTYGYTF. The CDR3 region has the DNA TGTGCCAGCAGCGGCGTAGGTTCAACCTATGGCTACACCTTC.

The chain couples TRBV29-1 to TRBJ2-3, with 10 bases that match TRBD1. V shed 4 bases, J shed 6 bases, and the junction held 7 bases outside the gene matches. Germline V gives CDR1 SQVTM, CDR2 ANQGSEA. The CDR3 length is 14 residues. The chain's CDR3 is CSVVQAGQGDTQYF. The CDR3 DNA is TGCAGCGTTGTCCAAGCGGGACAGGGGGATACGCAGTATTTT.

The CDR3 DNA reads TGTGCCAGCAGTACCTGGGCGAATCAGCAATTCTACGAGCAGTACTTC. Translation: CASSTWANQQFYEQYF. The V gene is TRBV6-6, the J gene TRBJ2-7; D unresolved. The CDR3 spans 16 residues. V lost 5 bases to trimming and J lost 3 bases, with 20 bases between them. The V gene's germline CDR1 is MNHNY and CDR2 SVGAGI (reference sequence).

The chain uses TRBV9 and TRBJ2-7, with 9 bases lining up with TRBD1. V lost 0 bases and J lost 6; bases outside the gene matches: 7. CDR3 size: 15 residues. The V gene's germline CDR1 is SGDLS and CDR2 YYNGEE. CDR3 DNA sequence: TGTGCCAGCAGCGTAGAAGGGACAGGGTCCGCCGAGCAGTACTTC. It yields the protein CASSVEGTGSAEQYF.

This chain uses TRBV5-6 with TRBJ2-1; D is possibly TRBD2 (6 bases). This CDR3 has 13 residues. CDR1 is SGHDT, CDR2 YYEEEE, per germline. V dropped 4 bases and J dropped 4 bases, with 9 bases sitting between them. The CDR3 loop is CASSRAGYNEQFF. Written as DNA, the CDR3 is TGTGCCAGCAGCCGGGCGGGATACAATGAGCAGTTCTTC.

In this sample, this clone turned up once. The gene calls are TRBV7-8 and TRBJ1-1; TRBD1 is a possible D gene (5 bases). The CDR3 contains 13 residues. Germline values: CDR1 SGHVS, CDR2 FQNEAQ. Trimming left V 5 bases short and J 6 bases short, with 13 bases between. CDR3 loop: CASSPLDIPEAFF. CDR3 nucleotides: TGTGCCAGCAGCCCTTTGGACATTCCTGAAGCTTTCTTT.

This clone was observed a single time. The genes are TRBV4-1 and TRBJ2-1; a possible D gene is TRBD2 (6 bases). The V end was cut by 3 bases, the J end by 1 base, with 16 bases between. CDR1 and CDR2 from the germline V gene are MGHRA and YSYEKL. The CDR3 covers 17 residues. The CDR3 here is CASSHSGGTASYNEQFF. The CDR3 DNA is TGCGCCAGCAGCCATTCGGGCGGGACTGCTTCCTACAATGAGCAGTTCTTC.

This clone was found a few times. The rearrangement uses TRBV5-1 and TRBJ2-7, with no clear D. The germline V gene encodes CDR1 SGHRS and CDR2 YFSETQ. V lost 4 bases to trimming and J lost 0 bases, with 11 bases between them. CDR3 size: 14 residues. CDR3 nucleotide sequence: TGCGCCAGCAGCCTTCACGACCTCTCCTACGAGCAGTACTTC. Its translation: CASSLHDLSYEQYF.

The chain combines TRBV29-1 with TRBJ2-3; 8 positions agree with TRBD1. This CDR3 is 18 amino acids long. Germline CDR1 SQVTM, CDR2 ANQGSEA. V lost 0 bases and J lost 8; bases outside the gene matches: 19. Written as DNA, the CDR3 is TGCAGCGTTGAAGAGCTACCCCGGGACAGGCGGCCGGTCGGTACGCAGTATTTT. Encoded protein: CSVEELPRDRRPVGTQYF.

The chain carries TRBV7-9 and TRBJ2-7; 9 nucleotides align to TRBD1. This CDR3 region has 16 residues. V was clipped by 1 base and J by 2 bases; unmatched bases: 6. Germline CDR1 reads SEHNR; CDR2 reads FQNEAQ (reference sequence). The CDR3, as DNA: TGTGCCAGCAGCTTAGGGGGACAGGGATCCCCCTACGAGCAGTACTTC. Translating it yields CASSLGGQGSPYEQYF.

CDR3 nucleotide sequence: TGTGCCAGCGACGAGCTCTCTGGGGCCAACGTCCTGACTTTC. Its protein product is CASDELSGANVLTF. The rearrangement uses TRBV7-9 and TRBJ2-6; D unresolved. V was shortened by 8 bases and J by 0 bases, with 8 bases between the two germline ends. CDR3 length: 14 amino acids. Germline V gene data show CDR1 as SEHNR and CDR2 as FQNEAQ (reference sequence). Based on the CDR3 plus reference TRBV7-9 and TRBJ2-6, the full variable domain is DTGVSQNPRHKITKRGQNVTFRCDPISEHNRLYWYRQTLGQGPEFLTYFQNEAQLEKSRLLSDRFSAERPKGSFSTLEIQRTEQGDSAMYLCASDELSGANVLTFGAGSRLTVL.

In DNA form, the CDR3 reads TGTGCCACCCTGAGGGGAGGAGCGGGGGTGGGAGATACGCAGTATTTT. Amino acid sequence: CATLRGGAGVGDTQYF. The gene calls are TRBV2 and TRBJ2-3; 8 bases line up with TRBD2. V gave up 10 bases and J gave up 5 bases; unmatched junction bases: 17. The V gene's germline CDR1 is SNHLY and CDR2 FYNNEI. CDR3 length equals 16 residues.

The chain combines TRBV7-9 with TRBJ2-1, with D possibly matching TRBD2 (6 bases). This CDR3 contains 12 residues. Germline V gives CDR1 SEHNR, CDR2 FQNEAQ (reference sequence). Trimming removed 4 bases from V and 7 bases from J, with 8 bases in between. The CDR3 is CASSSSGNEQFF. CDR3 DNA sequence: TGTGCCAGCAGCTCAAGCGGGAATGAGCAGTTCTTC.

This chain links TRBV7-3 with TRBJ2-3; a possible D gene is TRBD1 (6 bases). Germline CDR1 reads SGHTA; CDR2 reads FQGTGA. Trimming cost V 6 bases and J 0 bases, with 10 bases left between them. CDR3 length: 14 residues. The CDR3 is CASSPGQSTDTQYF. The CDR3 DNA is TGTGCCAGCAGTCCGGGACAAAGCACAGATACGCAGTATTTT.

The J gene is TRBJ2-7, the V gene TRBV27; 8 bases fit TRBD2. The V gene end was trimmed by 0 bases and the J gene end by 2 bases; junction bases not matched to a gene: 12. This CDR3 has 18 amino acids. CDR1 is MNHEY and CDR2 is SMNVEV in the germline V gene (reference sequence). CDR3 DNA: TGTGCCAGCAGTTTATCGGGCTGGGGTAGCGGGGACACCTACGAGCAGTACTTC. Protein sequence: CASSLSGWGSGDTYEQYF.

The chain carries TRBV7-9 and TRBJ2-7, with D possibly TRBD1 on 6 matching bases. Trimming took 6 bases from V and 3 from J, leaving 12 bases between them. The CDR3 extends over 13 amino acids. Germline assignment: CDR1 SEHNR and CDR2 FQNEAQ (reference sequence). This chain's CDR3 is CASRVGADYEQYF. The CDR3 nucleotides are TGTGCCAGCAGAGTGGGGGCAGACTACGAGCAGTACTTC.

The chain couples TRBV2 to TRBJ2-3; 8 positions match TRBD2. CDR3 size: 14 residues. Germline-derived CDR1 and CDR2 are SNHLY and FYNNEI. With 11 bases clipped from V and 2 bases from J, the junction kept 9 bases outside the gene matches. The DNA of the CDR3 is TGTGCCGGCGTAGCGGGACAACTCACAGATACGCAGTATTTT. It yields the protein CAGVAGQLTDTQYF.

The chain has TRBV7-6 and TRBJ2-3; TRBD2 agrees at 11 bases. This CDR3 is built from 16 residues. V dropped 5 bases and J dropped 4; count of bases not matched to a gene: 8. Germline V gives CDR1 SGHVS, CDR2 FNYEAQ. The DNA for the CDR3 is TGTGCCAGCAGCCCCTCGACTAGCGGGACGGCAGATACGCAGTATTTT. Residues: CASSPSTSGTADTQYF.

This chain connects TRBV13 to TRBJ2-7; unclear D gene. Looked up from germline, CDR1 is PRHDT and CDR2 is FYEKMQ (reference sequence). Trimming stripped 5 bases from V and 5 bases from J, with 10 bases between. The CDR3 is 12 amino acids. This CDR3 is CASSLFGDEQYF. CDR3 bases: TGTGCCAGCAGCCTTTTTGGTGACGAGCAGTACTTC.

Notes on this clone: The junction departs from germline at one end; a sequencing error may be responsible. The chain joins TRBV19 to TRBJ1-1, with a tentative D call TRBD1 (5 bases). CDR3 length equals 15 residues. The germline gives CDR1 LNHDA, CDR2 SQIVND (reference sequence). CDR3 DNA: TGTGCGAGTACCACCGGGACCGACTTGGTTACTGAAGCTTTCTTT. It yields the protein CASTTGTDLVTEAFF. The variable domain in full, with the rest retrieved from reference TRBV19 and TRBJ1-1, is DGGITQSPKYLFRKEGQNVTLSCEQNLNHDAMYWYRQDPGQGLRLIYYSQIVNDFQKGDIAEGYSVSREKKESFPLTVTSAQKNPTAFYLCASTTGTDLVTEAFFGQGTRLTVV.